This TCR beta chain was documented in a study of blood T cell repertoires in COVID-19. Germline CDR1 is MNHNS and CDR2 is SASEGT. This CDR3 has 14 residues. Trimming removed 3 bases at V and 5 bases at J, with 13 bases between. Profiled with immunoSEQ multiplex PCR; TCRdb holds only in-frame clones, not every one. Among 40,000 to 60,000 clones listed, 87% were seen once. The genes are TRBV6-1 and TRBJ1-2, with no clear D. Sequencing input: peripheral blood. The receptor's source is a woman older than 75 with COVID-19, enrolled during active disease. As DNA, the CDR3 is TGTGCCAGCAGTGAGGGTTGGAGGGCGTATGGCTACACCTTC. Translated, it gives CASSEGWRAYGYTF.